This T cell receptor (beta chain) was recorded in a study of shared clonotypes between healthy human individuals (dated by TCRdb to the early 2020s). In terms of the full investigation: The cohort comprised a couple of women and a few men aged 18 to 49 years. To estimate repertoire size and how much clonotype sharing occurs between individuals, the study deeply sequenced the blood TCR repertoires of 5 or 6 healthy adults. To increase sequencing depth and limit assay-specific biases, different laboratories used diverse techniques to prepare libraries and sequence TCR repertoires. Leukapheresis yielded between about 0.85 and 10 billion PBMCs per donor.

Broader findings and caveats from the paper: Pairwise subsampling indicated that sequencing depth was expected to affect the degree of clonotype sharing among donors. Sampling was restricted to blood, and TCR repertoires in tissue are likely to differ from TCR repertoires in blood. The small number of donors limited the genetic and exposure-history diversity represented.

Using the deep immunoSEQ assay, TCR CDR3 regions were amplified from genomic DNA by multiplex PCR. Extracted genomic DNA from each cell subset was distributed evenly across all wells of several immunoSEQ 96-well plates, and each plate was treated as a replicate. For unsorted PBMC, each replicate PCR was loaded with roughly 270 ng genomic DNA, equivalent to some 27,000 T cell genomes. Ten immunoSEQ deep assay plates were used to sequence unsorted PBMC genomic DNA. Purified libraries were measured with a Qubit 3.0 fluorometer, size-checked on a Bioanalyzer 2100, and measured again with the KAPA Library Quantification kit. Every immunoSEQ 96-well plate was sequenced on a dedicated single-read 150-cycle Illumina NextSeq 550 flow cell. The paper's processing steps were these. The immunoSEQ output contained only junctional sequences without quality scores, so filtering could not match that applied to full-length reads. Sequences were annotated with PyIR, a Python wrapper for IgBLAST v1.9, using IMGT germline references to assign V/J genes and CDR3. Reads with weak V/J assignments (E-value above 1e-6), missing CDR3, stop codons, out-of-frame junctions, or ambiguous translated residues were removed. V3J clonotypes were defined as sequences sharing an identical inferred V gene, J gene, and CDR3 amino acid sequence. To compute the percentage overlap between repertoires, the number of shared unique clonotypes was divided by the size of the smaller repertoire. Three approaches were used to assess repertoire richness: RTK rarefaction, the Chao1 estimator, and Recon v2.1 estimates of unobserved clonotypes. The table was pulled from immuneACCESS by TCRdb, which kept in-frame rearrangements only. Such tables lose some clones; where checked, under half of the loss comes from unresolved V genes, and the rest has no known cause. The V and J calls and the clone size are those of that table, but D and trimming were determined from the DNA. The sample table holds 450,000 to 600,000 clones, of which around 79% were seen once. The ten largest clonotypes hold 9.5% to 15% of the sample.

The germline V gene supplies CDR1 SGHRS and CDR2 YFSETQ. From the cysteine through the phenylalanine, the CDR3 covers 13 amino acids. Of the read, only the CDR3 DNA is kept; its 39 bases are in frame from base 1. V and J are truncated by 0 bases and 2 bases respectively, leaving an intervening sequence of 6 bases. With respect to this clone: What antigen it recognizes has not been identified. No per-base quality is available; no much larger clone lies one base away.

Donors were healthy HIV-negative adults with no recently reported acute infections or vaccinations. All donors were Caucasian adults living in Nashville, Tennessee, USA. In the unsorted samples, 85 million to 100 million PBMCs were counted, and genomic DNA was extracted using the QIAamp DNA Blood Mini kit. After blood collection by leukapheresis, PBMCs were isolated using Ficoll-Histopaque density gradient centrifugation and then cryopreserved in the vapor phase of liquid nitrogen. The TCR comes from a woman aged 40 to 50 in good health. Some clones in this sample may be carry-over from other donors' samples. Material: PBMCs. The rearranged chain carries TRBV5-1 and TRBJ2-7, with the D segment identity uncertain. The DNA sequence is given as TGCGCCAGCAGCTTGGGACCGGCCTACGAGCAGTACTTC. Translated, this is CASSLGPAYEQYF.